These 25 T cell receptor beta chains were sequenced from one sample in a study of control samples from healthy donors and cancer patients. Data came from immunoSEQ multiplex PCR; TCRdb stores just in-frame clones and leaves some out. Among around 230,000 clones listed, 85% to 95% were seen once. The specimen sequenced was blood. These receptors were collected from a man between 45 and 60 years old in good health.

The CDR3 here is CASSQGYNQPQHF. CDR3 in DNA: TGCGCCAGCAGCCAGGGATACAATCAGCCCCAGCATTTT. The rearrangement joins TRBV4-1 to TRBJ1-5; D unresolved. The CDR3 runs 13 residues. Germline V lookup: CDR1 MGHRA, CDR2 YSYEKL. V lost 3 bases and J 3 bases, leaving 6 bases between the germline ends.

The chain is built from TRBV7-9 and TRBJ2-7; the match to TRBD1 covers 10 bases. Trimming at V came to 5 bases and at J to 9 bases, leaving 7 bases not matched to a gene. Per germline, CDR1 SEHNR and CDR2 FQNEAQ (reference sequence). CDR3 size: 13 residues. The chain's CDR3 is CASSPATGGWQYV. The CDR3 DNA sequence: TGTGCCAGCAGCCCAGCGACAGGGGGCTGGCAGTACGTC.

The rearrangement joins TRBV19 to TRBJ2-1; D remains ambiguous. V lost 5 bases and J 4 bases, leaving 12 bases between the germline ends. Germline CDR1 is LNHDA and CDR2 is SQIVND (reference sequence). This CDR3 comprises 14 residues. CDR3 nucleotide sequence: TGTGCCAGTAGTCGCGGCTTAATATACAATGAGCAGTTCTTC. As protein: CASSRGLIYNEQFF. Using reference TRBV19 and TRBJ2-1 for the parts outside the CDR3, the full variable domain is DGGITQSPKYLFRKEGQNVTLSCEQNLNHDAMYWYRQDPGQGLRLIYYSQIVNDFQKGDIAEGYSVSREKKESFPLTVTSAQKNPTAFYLCASSRGLIYNEQFFGPGTRLTVL.

The genes are TRBV3-1 (or the pseudogene TRBV3-2) and TRBJ2-3; either TRBD1 or TRBD2 may supply D (5 bases each). Germline lookup yields CDR1 LGHDT and CDR2 YNNKEL (reference sequence). Trimming removed 1 base at V and 0 bases at J, with 17 bases between. The CDR3 totals 18 residues. CDR3 protein: CASSQVRGGPLSTDTQYF. CDR3 bases: TGTGCCAGCAGCCAAGTAAGGGGCGGGCCCCTGAGCACAGATACGCAGTATTTT.

The V gene is TRBV3-1 (or the pseudogene TRBV3-2), the J gene TRBJ2-5; D might be TRBD2 (5 bases). CDR3 length equals 15 residues. Between the trimmed V and J ends, which lost 0 bases and 3 bases, there was a span of 11 bases. Looked up from germline, CDR1 is LGHDT and CDR2 is YNNKEL (reference sequence). The CDR3 DNA sequence: TGTGCCAGCAGCCAAGAACTAGTGCCAAAAGAGACCCAGTACTTC. Its protein is CASSQELVPKETQYF.

The J gene is TRBJ2-7, the V gene TRBV5-1; TRBD1 might be the D (5 bases). Germline assignment: CDR1 SGHRS and CDR2 YFSETQ. This CDR3 region has 12 residues. Deletions cut 0 bases from V and 5 bases from J, with 6 bases between. The CDR3 region is CASSLGGHEQYF. In DNA form, the CDR3 reads TGCGCCAGCAGCTTGGGGGGCCACGAGCAGTACTTC. The complete variable domain, with remaining parts taken from reference TRBV5-1 and TRBJ2-7, reads KAGVTQTPRYLIKTRGQQVTLSCSPISGHRSVSWYQQTPGQGLQFLFEYFSETQRNKGNFPGRFSGRQFSNSRSEMNVSTLELGDSALYLCASSLGGHEQYFGPGTRLTVT.

This clone came up once. The genes are TRBV2 and TRBJ2-1, with D unresolved. The CDR3 runs to 14 residues. The V end lost 1 base, the J end lost 4 bases, and 8 bases lay between the germline ends. Germline lookup yields CDR1 SNHLY and CDR2 FYNNEI. Here the CDR3 reads CASSEGHSYNEQFF. Here the CDR3 DNA reads TGTGCCAGCAGTGAAGGGCATTCGTACAATGAGCAGTTCTTC. Based on the CDR3 plus reference TRBV2 and TRBJ2-1, the full variable domain is EPEVTQTPSHQVTQMGQEVILRCVPISNHLYFYWYRQILGQKVEFLVSFYNNEISEKSEIFDDQFSVERPDGSNFTLKIRSTKLEDSAMYFCASSEGHSYNEQFFGPGTRLTVL.

The V call is TRBV7-9, the J call TRBJ2-3; D perhaps matches TRBD1 (6 bases). Per germline, CDR1 SEHNR and CDR2 FQNEAQ (reference sequence). V lost 3 bases and J 5 bases, leaving 12 bases between the germline ends. The CDR3 has 14 amino acids. The CDR3 reads CASSFSQGLDTQYF. As DNA, the CDR3 is TGTGCCAGCAGCTTCTCCCAGGGGTTAGATACGCAGTATTTT.

The chain recombines TRBV21-1 with TRBJ2-3; the table's D call, TRBD2, has no DNA check behind it. TRBV21-1 is marked as a pseudogene. This CDR3 has 15 residues. CDR3 in amino acids: CASFTPRPTRATQYF. In DNA, the CDR3 is TGTGCCAGCTTTACACCGCGGCCCACTAGAGCTACGCAGTATTTT.

CDR3 residues: CASSLDGSYGYTF. CDR3 coding DNA: TGTGCCAGCAGCCTGGACGGGAGCTATGGCTACACCTTC. The V gene is TRBV7-9, the J gene TRBJ1-2; no clear D gene. This CDR3 region has 13 residues. V was cut by 5 bases and J by 4 bases, with 11 bases left in between. Germline V gene sequence: CDR1 SEHNR, CDR2 FQNEAQ (reference sequence).

J is TRBJ1-1 and V is TRBV5-4; D remains unclear. Trimming stripped 5 bases from V and 1 base from J, with 9 bases between. Looked up from germline, CDR1 is SGHNT and CDR2 is YYREEE (reference sequence). The CDR3 sequence is 13 residues long. DNA for the CDR3: TGTGCCAGCAGTTCTGACGGGAACACTGAAGCTTTCTTT. Encoded protein: CASSSDGNTEAFF.

The J gene is TRBJ2-3, the V gene TRBV18, with D unresolved. Deletions cut 0 bases from V and 0 bases from J, with 7 bases between. The CDR3 runs 15 residues. The germline V gene has CDR1 KGHSH and CDR2 LQKENI. CDR3 in amino acids: CASSPPPTSTDTQYF. The CDR3 bases are TGTGCCAGCTCACCACCCCCTACTAGCACAGATACGCAGTATTTT. The complete variable domain, with remaining parts taken from reference TRBV18 and TRBJ2-3, reads NAGVMQNPRHLVRRRGQEARLRCSPMKGHSHVYWYRQLPEEGLKFMVYLQKENIIDESGMPKERFSAEFPKEGPSILRIQQVVRGDSAAYFCASSPPPTSTDTQYFGPGTRLTVL.

V is TRBV10-2 and J is TRBJ1-3; tentative D call: TRBD1 (6 bases). Per germline, CDR1 WSHSY and CDR2 SAAADI. V lost 0 bases to trimming and J lost 0 bases, with 12 bases between them. CDR3 length: 17 amino acids. This CDR3 is CASSESPGVSSGNTIYF. The CDR3 DNA is TGCGCCAGCAGTGAGTCCCCAGGGGTTAGCTCTGGAAACACCATATATTTT.

This chain links TRBV15 with TRBJ2-1; D uncertain. Trimming took off 5 bases at V and 2 bases at J, with 10 bases between the two ends. The CDR3 contains 14 residues. Germline V gene lookup returns CDR1 LNHNV and CDR2 YYDKDF (reference sequence). The CDR3 nucleotides are TGTGCCACCAGCGATCCCGAAACCTACAATGAGCAGTTCTTC. Its translation is CATSDPETYNEQFF. The full variable domain, its missing parts supplied by reference TRBV15 and TRBJ2-1, is DAMVIQNPRYQVTQFGKPVTLSCSQTLNHNVMYWYQQKSSQAPKLLFHYYDKDFNNEADTPDNFQSRRPNTSFCFLDIRSPGLGDTAMYLCATSDPETYNEQFFGPGTRLTVL.

This rearrangement joins TRBV29-1 to TRBJ2-1; 12 nucleotides align to TRBD1. The CDR3 is 12 amino acids. CDR1 is SQVTM, CDR2 ANQGSEA, per germline. The junction had 4 bases not matched to a gene; V was cut back by 7 bases and J by 9 bases. The CDR3 DNA reads as TGCAGCGCAGGGACAGGGGGCGTTGAGCAGTTCTTC. Protein product: CSAGTGGVEQFF.

The J gene is TRBJ1-1, the V gene TRBV29-1; unclear D gene. Germline CDR1 is SQVTM and CDR2 is ANQGSEA. V lost 4 bases to trimming and J lost 4 bases, with 13 bases between them. CDR3 length equals 13 residues. CDR3 in DNA: TGCAGCGTTGGGACCCACGCAGGCACTGAAGCTTTCTTT. It specifies CSVGTHAGTEAFF.

The rearrangement joins TRBV7-8 to TRBJ2-7; a weak D match, TRBD2 (5 bases). Germline CDR1 and CDR2: SGHVS and FQNEAQ. The CDR3 sequence is 16 residues long. The V gene lost 5 bases and the J gene lost 4 bases, with 21 bases spanning the gap. CDR3 sequence reads: CASSTSSPGKRYEQYF. The CDR3 DNA reads TGTGCCAGCAGCACATCCTCCCCGGGGAAAAGGTACGAGCAGTACTTC.

The chain couples TRBV5-1 to TRBJ2-5; 9 bases map to TRBD2. The CDR3 is 17 amino acids. The trim removed 5 bases at V and 0 bases at J, leaving 11 bases unmatched. The germline V gene has CDR1 SGHRS and CDR2 YFSETQ. The CDR3 sequence is CASRDGASGVYQETQYF. The DNA for the CDR3 is TGCGCCAGCAGGGATGGGGCTAGCGGGGTGTACCAAGAGACCCAGTACTTC. Based on the CDR3 plus reference TRBV5-1 and TRBJ2-5, the full variable domain is KAGVTQTPRYLIKTRGQQVTLSCSPISGHRSVSWYQQTPGQGLQFLFEYFSETQRNKGNFPGRFSGRQFSNSRSEMNVSTLELGDSALYLCASRDGASGVYQETQYFGPGTRLLVL.

The chain employs TRBV6-6 and TRBJ2-7, with a tentative D call TRBD2 (5 bases). CDR1 MNHNY and CDR2 SVGAGI come from the germline V gene (reference sequence). The CDR3 runs to 13 residues. V was shortened by 6 bases and J by 3 bases, with 12 bases between the two germline ends. The CDR3 sequence is CASSPTGVYEQYV. As DNA, the CDR3 is TGTGCCAGCAGCCCCACCGGGGTCTACGAGCAGTACGTC.

This clone came up a few times. The chain couples TRBV3-1 (or the pseudogene TRBV3-2) to TRBJ1-1; no clear D gene. V lost 3 bases, J lost 3 bases, and 5 bases lay in between. The length of the CDR3 is 12 residues. From germline, CDR1 is LGHDT and CDR2 YNNKEL (reference sequence). The CDR3 nucleotides read TGTGCCAGCAGCCACAGTCACACTGAAGCTTTCTTT. Translating it yields CASSHSHTEAFF.

The chain has TRBV27 and TRBJ2-7, with D tentatively TRBD1 (6 bases). V was pared by 4 bases and J by 5 bases, with 18 bases between. CDR3 length: 15 amino acids. In germline, CDR1 is MNHEY, CDR2 SMNVEV (reference sequence). DNA of the CDR3: TGTGCCAGCAGTTCAGGATCGACAGGACCCCACGAGCAGTACTTC. Translating gives CASSSGSTGPHEQYF.

V usage is TRBV28 and J usage is TRBJ2-7; tentatively, D is TRBD1 or TRBD2 (5 bases each). The CDR3 is 15 amino acids. Germline CDR1 is MDHEN and CDR2 is SYDVKM. Trimming removed 5 bases at V and 3 bases at J, with 17 bases between. DNA for the CDR3: TGTGCCAGCAGTCAGATTGGGGACGGACGCTACGAGCAGTACTTC. This gives the protein CASSQIGDGRYEQYF.

The V call is TRBV25-1, the J call TRBJ1-1, with D uncertain. V gave up 7 bases and J gave up 6 bases, with 9 bases separating them. CDR1 MGHDK and CDR2 SYGVNS come from the germline V gene. The CDR3 length is 11 residues. CDR3 amino acids: CASTRDAEAFF. In DNA form, the CDR3 reads TGTGCCAGCACGAGAGACGCTGAAGCTTTCTTT. The complete variable domain, with remaining parts taken from reference TRBV25-1 and TRBJ1-1, reads EADIYQTPRYLVIGTGKKITLECSQTMGHDKMYWYQQDPGMELHLIHYSYGVNSTEKGDLSSESTVSRIRTEHFPLTLESARPSHTSQYLCASTRDAEAFFGQGTRLTVV.

The rearrangement joins TRBV5-5 to TRBJ1-3, with no clear D. Germline-derived CDR1 and CDR2 are SGHKS and YYEKEE (reference sequence). The CDR3 extends over 15 amino acids. Between the trimmed V and J ends, which lost 0 bases and 0 bases, there was a span of 7 bases. The CDR3 nucleotides read TGTGCCAGCAGCTTGGAATGGCACTCTGGAAACACCATATATTTT. Protein product: CASSLEWHSGNTIYF.

The chain has TRBV29-1 and TRBJ1-5; D unclear. The CDR3 loop spans 12 amino acids. The germline gives CDR1 SQVTM, CDR2 ANQGSEA. V was shortened by 5 bases and J by 6 bases, with 11 bases between the two germline ends. The CDR3 nucleotides are TGCAGCGTTCGGAATACGAGTCAGCCCCAGCATTTT. It translates to CSVRNTSQPQHF.